Listed below are T cell receptor beta chains from one sample, sequenced in a study of identical twins. TCRdb used MiXCR to reprocess the 5' RACE reads, holding one entry per CDR3 protein. Of roughly 770,000 distinct CDR3 sequences in the sample, 15% to 20% were seen once. These data also formed part of another study, on T cells expressing NK-cell markers.

Sequencing was done on a sample of PBMCs. Source of these receptors: a woman between 18 and 29 years old in good health. Each CDR3 is given with its conserved first and last residue. Fields, in order: V gene, clone size, J gene, D gene, CDR3 DNA, CDR3 protein. D genes are given only for firm matches. Clone sizes are given selectively: once, few, many, or a class where the clone is expanded.

TRBV27,few,TRBJ2-7,NA,TGTGCCAGCAGCCTCGGGTTTCGTTCGTTCTACGAGCAGTACTTC,CASSLGFRSFYEQYF
TRBV23-1,NA,TRBJ2-7,NA,TGCGCCAGCAGTCATCTCCCACGACGCTCGGCCATTTACGAGCAGTACTTC,CASSHLPRRSAIYEQYF
TRBV11-2,few,TRBJ2-1,TRBD1,TGTGCCAGCAGCCCCCGACAGGGCCTGAGTGATAAGTACAATGAGCAGTTCTTC,CASSPRQGLSDKYNEQFF
TRBV3-1,NA,TRBJ2-3,NA,TGTGCCAGCGGATACCGAACAGATACGCAGTATTTT,CASGYRTDTQYF
TRBV20-1,NA,TRBJ2-5,NA,TGCAGTGCTAGGCGCGGCAGGGCTCGGGAGACCCAGTACTTC,CSARRGRARETQYF
TRBV4-2,NA,TRBJ2-1,NA,TGTGCCAGCAGCGGCGGGGGCAAAACGAATGAGCAGTTCTTC,CASSGGGKTNEQFF
TRBV11-1,NA,TRBJ2-1,TRBD2,TGTGCCAGCAGCTTGTGGGGATTGAGTCCAGCGGGGGTCTATTCCTACAATGAGCAGTTCTTC,CASSLWGLSPAGVYSYNEQFF
TRBV20-1,many,TRBJ1-1,NA,TGCAGTGCTAGGCTACAGTTGAACACTGAAGCTTTCTTT,CSARLQLNTEAFF
TRBV6-1,few,TRBJ2-7,NA,TGTGCCACAGCGGGCCGGGACACCTACTACGAGCAGTACTTC,CATAGRDTYYEQYF
TRBV27,NA,TRBJ2-5,TRBD2,TGTGCCAGCATTCTGACTAGCCCACAAGAGACCCAGTACTTC,CASILTSPQETQYF
TRBV12-3/TRBV12-4,NA,TRBJ2-6,TRBD1,TGTGCCAGCAGGTCCGGGACAGGGACAGCTGGGGCCAACGTCCTGACTTTC,CASRSGTGTAGANVLTF
TRBV7-6,NA,TRBJ2-3,NA,TGTGCCAGCAGCTTAGGAAGACCCAGGGCCGATACGCAGTATTTT,CASSLGRPRADTQYF
TRBV20-1,NA,TRBJ2-5,TRBD2,TGCAGTGCTAGAGATGGCCGGCGGGAGTACCTAGAGACCCAGTACTTC,CSARDGRREYLETQYF
TRBV7-9,few,TRBJ2-1,NA,TGTGCCAGCAGCGCACGGACTAAACAAAATGAGCAGTTCTTC,CASSARTKQNEQFF
TRBV29-1,NA,TRBJ2-7,TRBD2,TGCAGCGTTGAAGCCCTCCTAGCGGGAGTAAGGGAGCAGTACTTC,CSVEALLAGVREQYF
TRBV5-1,few,TRBJ2-4,NA,TGCGCCATACCCCCGGCCGACAGAACCAAAAACATTCAGTACTTC,CAIPPADRTKNIQYF
TRBV2,few,TRBJ1-3,NA,TGTGCCAGTGTCCCTGGACGAATTGGCTCTGGAAACACCATATATTTT,CASVPGRIGSGNTIYF
TRBV5-1,few,TRBJ2-5,NA,TGCGCCAGCAGCTCCCTGGGACTTCTCCAAGAGACCCAGTACTTC,CASSSLGLLQETQYF
TRBV12-3/TRBV12-4,few,TRBJ2-7,NA,TGTGCCAGCAGTTTAAGGGGTATCTACGAGCAGTACTTC,CASSLRGIYEQYF
TRBV12-3/TRBV12-4,few,TRBJ2-7,NA,TGTGCCAGCAGTTCCGAGGCGGGGCCATTTGAGGAGCAGTACTTC,CASSSEAGPFEEQYF
TRBV6-1,once,TRBJ2-2,NA,TGTGCCAGCAGTGAAGCCGTTGGGTGGCGGAGATGGAACACCGGGGAGCTGTTTTTT,CASSEAVGWRRWNTGELFF
TRBV11-2,NA,TRBJ2-3,NA,TGTGCCAGCAGCTCGCATAGCGGTTTGGGGGCAGATACGCAGTATTTT,CASSSHSGLGADTQYF
TRBV6-5,NA,TRBJ2-7,NA,TGTGCCAGCAGGGAAAACGCCTACGAGCAGTACTTC,CASRENAYEQYF
TRBV7-9,few,TRBJ1-1,NA,TGTGCCAGCAGCTTAAAGGTAGGGATGAACACTGAAGCTTTCTTT,CASSLKVGMNTEAFF
TRBV12-3/TRBV12-4,few,TRBJ2-6,TRBD2,TGTGCCAGCAGAGGGACTAGCGATCCATTCCGCTCTGGGGCCAACGTCCTGACTTTC,CASRGTSDPFRSGANVLTF
TRBV3-1,many,TRBJ2-7,TRBD1,TGTGCCAGCAGCCAAGAAGGACAGGTGAGCTCCTACGAGCAGTACTTC,CASSQEGQVSSYEQYF
TRBV29-1,NA,TRBJ1-1,NA,TGCAGCGCCGGGAGGGGGATACAAGCTTTCTTT,CSAGRGIQAFF
TRBV12-3/TRBV12-4,many,TRBJ2-1,TRBD2,TGTGCCAGCAGTCCTAGGACGGGAGGCTACAATGAGCAGTTCTTC,CASSPRTGGYNEQFF
TRBV13,few,TRBJ1-4,TRBD1,TGTGCCAGCAGCCCCCGGACAGGGCGTCGGGAAAAACTGTTTTTT,CASSPRTGRREKLFF
TRBV12-3/TRBV12-4,NA,TRBJ1-1,NA,TGTGCCAGCAGCATTGAAATGCGACAGGATGAAGCTTTCTTT,CASSIEMRQDEAFF
TRBV12-3/TRBV12-4,NA,TRBJ2-7,TRBD1,TGTGCCAGCAGTCCCCGGGACAGGACCATCTACGAGCAGTACTTC,CASSPRDRTIYEQYF
TRBV29-1,few,TRBJ1-2,TRBD1,TGCACCGGACAGGGGGCGGATGGCTACACCTTC,CTGQGADGYTF
TRBV12-3/TRBV12-4,NA,TRBJ2-2,TRBD2,TGTGCCAGCAGTCTAGGGATAGCGGGAGGGACCGGGGAGCTGTTTTTT,CASSLGIAGGTGELFF
TRBV15,NA,TRBJ1-2,NA,TGTGCCACCAGCAGAGCGGGGCAGGCTAACTATGGCTACACCTTC,CATSRAGQANYGYTF
TRBV5-1,few,TRBJ2-7,NA,TGCGCCAGCCAGGGCCATCGGAACGAGCAGTACTTC,CASQGHRNEQYF
TRBV7-9,NA,TRBJ2-7,NA,TGTGCCAGCATGAGGGCAGAGAGTACTGGCGAGCAGTACTTC,CASMRAESTGEQYF
TRBV15,NA,TRBJ1-3,NA,TGTGCCACCAAGAGGGGGGGACTCTCTGGAAACACCATATATTTT,CATKRGGLSGNTIYF